This entry lists 10 T cell receptor beta chains sequenced from one sample in a study of blood T cell repertoires in COVID-19. Sequenced by immunoSEQ multiplex PCR; TCRdb stores in-frame clones only, minus some. The sample lists fewer than 80,000 clones, about 88% seen once, with approximately 9.1% in the top ten. What was sequenced was peripheral blood. These receptors all come from a human donor in a cohort sampled during active COVID-19.

V and J are TRBV5-1 and TRBJ2-5, with a weak D call TRBD1 (7 bases). The CDR3 extends over 15 amino acids. Germline-derived CDR1 and CDR2 are SGHRS and YFSETQ. Trimming took off 0 bases at V and 3 bases at J, with 12 bases between the two ends. The CDR3 spells CASSLGRGQKETQYF. The CDR3 region has the DNA TGCGCCAGCAGCTTGGGGAGGGGGCAGAAAGAGACCCAGTACTTC.

V gene TRBV5-1 combines with J gene TRBJ2-3; 7 positions match TRBD1. The CDR3 has 14 residues. J gave up 6 bases and V 4 bases, and 8 bases lay outside the gene matches. Germline assignment: CDR1 SGHRS and CDR2 YFSETQ. The CDR3 region has the DNA TGCGCCAGCAGCGGGGACAGTACACCCGATACGCAGTATTTT. The encoded protein is CASSGDSTPDTQYF.

The chain joins TRBV30 to TRBJ1-4; 10 bases line up with TRBD1. Trimming at V came to 7 bases and at J to 8 bases, leaving 13 bases not matched to a gene. Germline lookup yields CDR1 GTSNPN and CDR2 SVGIG (reference sequence). The CDR3 is made up of 15 amino acids. DNA for the CDR3: TGTGCCTCCGGGACAGGGGCCCGGTCAGCGGAAAAACTGTTTTTT. This encodes CASGTGARSAEKLFF. The whole variable domain, filled in from reference TRBV30 and TRBJ1-4, reads SQTIHQWPATLVQPVGSPLSLECTVEGTSNPNLYWYRQAAGRGLQLLFYSVGIGQISSEVPQNLSASRPQDRQFILSSKKLLLSDSGFYLCASGTGARSAEKLFFGSGTQLSVL.

Comments on this clone: Other nucleotide sequences in the sample specify the same CDR3. The chain links TRBV12-3 or TRBV12-4 to TRBJ2-1, with a tentative D call TRBD2 (6 bases). The CDR3 extends over 12 amino acids. The V end was cut by 5 bases, the J end by 6 bases, with 8 bases between. Here the CDR3 reads CASSPTSNEQFF. CDR3 DNA: TGTGCCAGCAGTCCGACTAGCAATGAGCAGTTCTTC.

The genes are TRBV6-5 and TRBJ2-1; 8 bases align to TRBD2. The CDR3 extends over 15 amino acids. After removal of 7 bases from V and 5 bases from J, the junction contained 10 bases not matched to a gene. Germline CDR1 and CDR2: MNHEY and SVGAGI. The CDR3 DNA follows: TGTGCCAGCATGCGGGGGGTAGCGGAGCACAATGAGCAGTTCTTC. This translates into CASMRGVAEHNEQFF.

This chain links TRBV27 with TRBJ2-6; 10 nucleotides align to TRBD1. V shed 5 bases and J 2 bases; nucleotides not matched to a gene: 6. This CDR3 has 17 residues. In germline, CDR1 is MNHEY, CDR2 SMNVEV (reference sequence). As DNA, the CDR3 is TGTGCCAGCAGTCCCCGGGACAGGGGAGCTGGGGCCAACGTCCTGACTTTC. This translates into CASSPRDRGAGANVLTF.

In its sample, this clone was seen a few times. The rearrangement joins TRBV7-9 to TRBJ2-1, with D possibly TRBD2 on 6 matching bases. The ends were cut back, 6 bases at V and 4 bases at J, with 19 bases in the middle. Germline values: CDR1 SEHNR, CDR2 FQNEAQ (reference sequence). This CDR3 spans 16 amino acids. The CDR3 here is CASSYSGTGAYNEQFF. DNA of the CDR3: TGTGCCAGCAGTTACTCCGGGACTGGGGCGTACAATGAGCAGTTCTTC.

The chain has TRBV27 and TRBJ2-7; the D is unclear. This CDR3 region has 17 residues. The germline CDR1 and CDR2 sequences are MNHEY and SMNVEV (reference sequence). Trimming pared 0 bases from V and 3 bases from J, leaving 18 bases between. CDR3: CASSLSGLRDRSYEQYF. The CDR3 bases are TGTGCCAGCAGTTTATCCGGCCTGCGTGACCGGAGCTACGAGCAGTACTTC.

This clone is a singleton in its sample. The genes are TRBV3-1 (or the pseudogene TRBV3-2) and TRBJ2-5; TRBD2 agrees at 7 bases. The CDR3 sequence is 11 residues long. V shed 5 bases and J 13 bases; nucleotides not matched to a gene: 7. CDR1 and CDR2 from the germline V gene are LGHDT and YNNKEL (reference sequence). The CDR3 region has the DNA TGTGCCAGCAGCGCCCTAGCGGTAATGTACTTC. Translated, it gives CASSALAVMYF.

This chain uses TRBV2 with TRBJ2-1; maybe TRBD2 (7 bases). Deletions cut 1 base from V and 2 bases from J, with 12 bases between. The CDR3 is 16 residues long. The germline gives CDR1 SNHLY, CDR2 FYNNEI. As DNA, the CDR3 is TGTGCCAGCAGTGAAGGTGTGGGGGGGCCCTACAATGAGCAGTTCTTC. Its protein is CASSEGVGGPYNEQFF.